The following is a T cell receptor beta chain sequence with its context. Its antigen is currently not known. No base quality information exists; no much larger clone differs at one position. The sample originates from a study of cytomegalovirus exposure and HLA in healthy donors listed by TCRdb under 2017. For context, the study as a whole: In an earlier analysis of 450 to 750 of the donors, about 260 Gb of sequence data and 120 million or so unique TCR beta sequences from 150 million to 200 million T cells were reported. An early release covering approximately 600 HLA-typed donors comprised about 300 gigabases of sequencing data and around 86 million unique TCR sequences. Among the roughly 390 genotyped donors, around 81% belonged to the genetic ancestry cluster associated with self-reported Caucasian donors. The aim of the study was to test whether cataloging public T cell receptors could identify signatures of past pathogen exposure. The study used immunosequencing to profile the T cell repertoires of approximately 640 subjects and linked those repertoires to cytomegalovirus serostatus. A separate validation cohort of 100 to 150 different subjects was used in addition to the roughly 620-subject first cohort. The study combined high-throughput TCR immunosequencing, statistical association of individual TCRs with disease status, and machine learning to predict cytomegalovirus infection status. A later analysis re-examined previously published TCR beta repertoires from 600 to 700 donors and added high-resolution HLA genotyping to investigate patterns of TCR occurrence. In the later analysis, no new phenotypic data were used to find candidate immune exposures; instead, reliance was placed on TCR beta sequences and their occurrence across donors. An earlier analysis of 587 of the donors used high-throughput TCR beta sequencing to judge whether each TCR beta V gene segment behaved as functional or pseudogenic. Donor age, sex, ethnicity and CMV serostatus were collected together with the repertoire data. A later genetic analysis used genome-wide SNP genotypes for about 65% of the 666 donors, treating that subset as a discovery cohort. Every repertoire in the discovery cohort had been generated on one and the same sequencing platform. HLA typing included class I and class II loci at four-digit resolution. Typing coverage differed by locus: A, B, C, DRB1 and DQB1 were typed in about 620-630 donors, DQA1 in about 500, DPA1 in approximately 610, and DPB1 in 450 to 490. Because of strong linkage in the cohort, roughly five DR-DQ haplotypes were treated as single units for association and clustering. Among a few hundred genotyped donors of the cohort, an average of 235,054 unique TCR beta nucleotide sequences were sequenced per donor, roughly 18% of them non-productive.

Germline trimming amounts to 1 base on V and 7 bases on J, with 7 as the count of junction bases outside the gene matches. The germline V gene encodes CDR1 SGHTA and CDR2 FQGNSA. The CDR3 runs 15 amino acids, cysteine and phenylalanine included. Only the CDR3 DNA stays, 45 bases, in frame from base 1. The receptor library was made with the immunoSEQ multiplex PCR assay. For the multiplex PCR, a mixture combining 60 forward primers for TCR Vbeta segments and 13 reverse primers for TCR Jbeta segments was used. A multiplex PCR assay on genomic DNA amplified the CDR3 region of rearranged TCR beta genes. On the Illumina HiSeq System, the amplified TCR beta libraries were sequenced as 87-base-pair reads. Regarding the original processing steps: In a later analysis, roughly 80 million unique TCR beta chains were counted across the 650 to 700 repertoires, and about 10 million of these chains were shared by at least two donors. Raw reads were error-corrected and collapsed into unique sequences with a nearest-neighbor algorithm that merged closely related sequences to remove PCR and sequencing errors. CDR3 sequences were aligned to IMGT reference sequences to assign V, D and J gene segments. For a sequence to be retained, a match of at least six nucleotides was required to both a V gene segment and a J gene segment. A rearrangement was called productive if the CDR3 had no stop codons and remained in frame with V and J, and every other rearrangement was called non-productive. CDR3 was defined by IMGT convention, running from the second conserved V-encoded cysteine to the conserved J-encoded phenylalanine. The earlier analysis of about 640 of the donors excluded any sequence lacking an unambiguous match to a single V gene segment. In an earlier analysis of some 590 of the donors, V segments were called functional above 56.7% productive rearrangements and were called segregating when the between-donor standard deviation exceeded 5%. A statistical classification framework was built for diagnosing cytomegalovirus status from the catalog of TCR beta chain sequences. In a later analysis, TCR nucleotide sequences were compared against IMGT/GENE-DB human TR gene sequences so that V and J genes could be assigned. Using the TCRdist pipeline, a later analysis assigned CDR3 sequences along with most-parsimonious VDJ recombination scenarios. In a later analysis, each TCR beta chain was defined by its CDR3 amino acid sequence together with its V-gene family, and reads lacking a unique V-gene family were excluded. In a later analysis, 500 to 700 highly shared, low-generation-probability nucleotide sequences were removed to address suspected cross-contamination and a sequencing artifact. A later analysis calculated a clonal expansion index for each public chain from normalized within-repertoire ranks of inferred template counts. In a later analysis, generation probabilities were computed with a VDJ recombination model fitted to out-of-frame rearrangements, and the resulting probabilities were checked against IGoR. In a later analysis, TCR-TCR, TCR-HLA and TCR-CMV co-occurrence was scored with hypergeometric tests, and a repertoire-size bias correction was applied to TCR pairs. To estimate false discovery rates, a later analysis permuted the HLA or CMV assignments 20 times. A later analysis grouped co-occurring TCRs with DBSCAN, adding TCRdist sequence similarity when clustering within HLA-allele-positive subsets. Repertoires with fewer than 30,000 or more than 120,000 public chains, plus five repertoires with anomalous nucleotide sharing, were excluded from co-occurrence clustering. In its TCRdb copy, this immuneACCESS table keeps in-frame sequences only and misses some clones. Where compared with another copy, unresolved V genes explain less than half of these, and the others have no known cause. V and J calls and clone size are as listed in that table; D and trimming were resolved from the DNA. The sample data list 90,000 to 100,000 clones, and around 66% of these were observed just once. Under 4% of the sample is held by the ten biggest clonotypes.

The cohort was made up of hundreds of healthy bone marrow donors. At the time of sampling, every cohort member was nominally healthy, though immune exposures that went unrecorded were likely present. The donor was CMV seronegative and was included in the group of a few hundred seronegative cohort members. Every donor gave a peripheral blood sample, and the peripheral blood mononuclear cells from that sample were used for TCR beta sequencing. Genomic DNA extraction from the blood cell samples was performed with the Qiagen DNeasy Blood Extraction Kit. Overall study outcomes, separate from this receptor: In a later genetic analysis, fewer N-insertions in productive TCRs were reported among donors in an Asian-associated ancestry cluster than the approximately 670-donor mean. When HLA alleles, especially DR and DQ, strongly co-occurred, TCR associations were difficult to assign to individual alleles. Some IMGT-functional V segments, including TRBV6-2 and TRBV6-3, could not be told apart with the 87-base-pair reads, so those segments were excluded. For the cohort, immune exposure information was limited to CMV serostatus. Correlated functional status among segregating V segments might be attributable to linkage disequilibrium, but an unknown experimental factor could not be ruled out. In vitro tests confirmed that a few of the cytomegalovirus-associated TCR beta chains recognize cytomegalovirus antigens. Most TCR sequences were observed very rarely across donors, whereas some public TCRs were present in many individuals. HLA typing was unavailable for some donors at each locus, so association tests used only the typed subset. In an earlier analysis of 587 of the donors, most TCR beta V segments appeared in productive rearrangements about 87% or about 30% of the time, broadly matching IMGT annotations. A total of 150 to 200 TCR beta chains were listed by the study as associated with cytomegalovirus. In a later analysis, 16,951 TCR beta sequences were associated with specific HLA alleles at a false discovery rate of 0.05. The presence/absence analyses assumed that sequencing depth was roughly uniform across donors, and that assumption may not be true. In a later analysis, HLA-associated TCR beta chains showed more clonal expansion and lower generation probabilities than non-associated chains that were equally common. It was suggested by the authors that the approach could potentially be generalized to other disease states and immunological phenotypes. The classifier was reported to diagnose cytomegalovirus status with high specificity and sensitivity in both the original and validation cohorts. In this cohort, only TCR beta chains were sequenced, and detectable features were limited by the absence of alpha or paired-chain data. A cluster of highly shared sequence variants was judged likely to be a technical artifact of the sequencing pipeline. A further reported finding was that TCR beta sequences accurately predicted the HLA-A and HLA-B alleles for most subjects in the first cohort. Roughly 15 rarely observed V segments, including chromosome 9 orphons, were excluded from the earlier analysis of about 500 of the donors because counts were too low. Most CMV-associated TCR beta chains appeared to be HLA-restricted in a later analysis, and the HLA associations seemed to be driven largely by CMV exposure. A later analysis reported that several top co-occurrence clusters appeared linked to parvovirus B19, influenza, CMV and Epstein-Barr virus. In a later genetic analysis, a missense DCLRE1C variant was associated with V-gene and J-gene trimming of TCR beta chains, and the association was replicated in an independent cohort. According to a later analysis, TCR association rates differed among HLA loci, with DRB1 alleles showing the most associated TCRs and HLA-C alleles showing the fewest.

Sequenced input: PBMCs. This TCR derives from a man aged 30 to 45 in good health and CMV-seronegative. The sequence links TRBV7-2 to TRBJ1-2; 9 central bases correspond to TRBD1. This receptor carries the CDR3 CASSLGPDRGSGYTF. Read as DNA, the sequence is TGTGCCAGCAGCTTAGGGCCCGACAGGGGGTCTGGCTACACCTTC.